This TCR beta chain was profiled in a study of shared clonotypes between healthy human individuals. Study context: Each donor's CD4 naive and CD4 memory cells filled three plates apiece, CD8 naive two, and CD8 memory one.

The CDR3 contains 12 residues. Per the germline V gene, CDR1 is SGHAT and CDR2 is FQNNGV. The ends were cut back, 5 bases at V and 8 bases at J, with 10 bases in the middle. This table comes from immunoSEQ multiplex PCR, and its TCRdb copy is limited to in-frame clones, with some not included. The table lists about 2.3 million clones, under 95% of them singletons, with around 0.35% in the top ten. Those who donated, Caucasian adults without exception, all lived in Nashville, Tennessee. It was into CD45RA+ naive and CD45RA-negative memory subsets that the CD4+ cells were split. The J gene is TRBJ2-1, the V gene TRBV11-2; no reliable D call. The TCR sequence derives from a man aged 18-30 years in good health. Some clones in this sample may be carry-over from other donors' samples. The sequencing input was naive CD4+ T cells from PBMCs. Stated subset: CD45RA+ positively selected. The CDR3 region is CASSLGWDEQFF. The CDR3 DNA reads TGTGCCAGCAGCCTAGGATGGGATGAGCAGTTCTTC.